The next 25 T cell receptor beta chains were all read from a single sample in a study of T cells after yellow fever vaccination. MiXCR, run by TCRdb on the 5' RACE reads, gives a single entry per CDR3 protein. The sample yields some 290,000 distinct CDR3 sequences, about 10% seen once. The sequencing here drew on CD4+ T cells sorted from PBMCs, taken 45 days after the yellow fever booster vaccination. The receptors originated from a man between 18 and 29 years old who received the YFV17D yellow fever vaccine.

The chain is built from TRBV18 and TRBJ2-3; the match to TRBD2 covers 11 bases. Trimming took 1 base from V and 8 from J; bases not matched to a gene: 5. The CDR3 is 15 amino acids. Germline-derived CDR1 and CDR2 are KGHSH and LQKENI. DNA of the CDR3: TGTGCCAGCTCACCACGTACCGGGACTAGCGGTACGCAGTATTTT. Its protein product is CASSPRTGTSGTQYF.

This clonotype occurred many times. The chain recombines TRBV5-1 with TRBJ2-1, with TRBD1 matching 8 bases. Germline V gene sequence: CDR1 SGHRS, CDR2 YFSETQ. V was clipped by 4 bases and J by 6 bases; unmatched bases: 9. The CDR3 totals 15 residues. CDR3 DNA sequence: TGCGCCAGCAGCCATGGGACAGGACTGCGCAATGAGCAGTTCTTC. Amino acid sequence: CASSHGTGLRNEQFF.

The chain recombines TRBV5-1 with TRBJ2-7, with TRBD1 identical over 8 bases. The CDR3 is 15 amino acids. CDR1 is SGHRS, CDR2 YFSETQ, per germline. The CDR3 here is CASSRGQGGPYELYV. CDR3 in DNA: TGCGCCAGCAGCCGAGGACAGGGTGGACCCTACGAGCTGTACGTC.

This clonotype has only one observation. This rearrangement joins TRBV2 to TRBJ2-1; weak D call: TRBD2 (6 bases). V dropped 6 bases and J dropped 4 bases, with 16 bases sitting between them. CDR3 length: 15 amino acids. Germline V CDR1 and CDR2: SNHLY, FYNNEI. The CDR3 region has the DNA TGTGCCAGCAGCCAGACAGTGGCGGGGTACAATGAGCAGTTCTTC. Protein: CASSQTVAGYNEQFF.

This clonotype was recorded only once. This may come from a read error, since a much larger clone is one base off. The gene calls are TRBV6-6 and TRBJ2-7; D gene ambiguous. Deletions cut 2 bases from V and 2 bases from J, with 7 bases between. The CDR3 covers 13 residues. Looked up from germline, CDR1 is MNHNY and CDR2 is SVGAGI (reference sequence). The CDR3 protein is CASSYVGTYEQYF. The DNA of the CDR3 is TGTGCCAGCAGTTACGTTGGAACCTACGAGCAGTACTTC.

The chain combines TRBV19 with TRBJ2-3; a possible D gene is TRBD2 (6 bases). Germline V gene sequence: CDR1 LNHDA, CDR2 SQIVND (reference sequence). This CDR3 spans 14 amino acids. Trimming stripped 6 bases from V and 2 bases from J, with 12 bases between. This chain's CDR3 is CASSAGTFTDTQYF. The CDR3 DNA reads TGTGCCAGTAGCGCGGGAACGTTCACAGATACGCAGTATTTT.

This clonotype was detected a few times. The chain employs TRBV14 and TRBJ1-4; tentatively, D is TRBD1 (6 bases). The CDR3 extends over 16 amino acids. The V end lost 3 bases, the J end lost 5 bases, and 16 bases lay between the germline ends. CDR1 is SGHDN, CDR2 FVKESK, per germline. CDR3 bases: TGTGCCAGCAGCCAGTATCCGGGACAATTAAATGAAAAACTGTTTTTT. It codes for CASSQYPGQLNEKLFF.

This clonotype was observed a handful of times. This chain joins TRBV5-1 and TRBJ1-4; no definite D call. With 0 bases removed from V and 7 bases from J, the gap between germline ends came to 13 bases. Germline-derived CDR1 and CDR2 are SGHRS and YFSETQ. The CDR3 sequence is 15 residues long. In nucleotides, the CDR3 is TGCGCCAGCAGCTTGGATGGGGTGGTGGGTGAAAAACTGTTTTTT. Translation: CASSLDGVVGEKLFF.

There are a few counts of this clonotype. The chain uses TRBV7-9 and TRBJ2-5; TRBD2 matches 7 bases. Germline V gene data show CDR1 as SEHNR and CDR2 as FQNEAQ (reference sequence). The CDR3 extends over 15 amino acids. V was clipped by 5 bases and J by 7 bases; unmatched bases: 13. The CDR3 loop is CASSIVSSGQATQYF. For the CDR3, the DNA is TGTGCCAGCAGCATCGTTTCTAGCGGCCAGGCGACCCAGTACTTC.

This clonotype was counted a few times. This rearrangement joins TRBV4-3 to TRBJ2-1; D is perhaps TRBD1 (5 bases). Germline CDR1 LGHNA, CDR2 YSLEER. The CDR3 has 15 amino acids. The V gene lost 1 base and the J gene lost 10 bases, with 17 bases spanning the gap. The CDR3 sequence is CASSQGWPRWGEQFF. CDR3 sequence (DNA): TGCGCCAGCAGCCAAGGATGGCCGCGGTGGGGCGAGCAGTTCTTC.

This clonotype was observed a handful of times. The chain carries TRBV20-1 and TRBJ2-5; maybe TRBD1 (5 bases). CDR3 length: 14 amino acids. V lost 0 bases to trimming and J lost 5 bases, with 13 bases between them. The germline CDR1 and CDR2 sequences are DFQATT and SNEGSKA (reference sequence). CDR3: CSARDRRGRETQYF. The CDR3 DNA reads TGCAGTGCTAGAGATCGTAGGGGTCGGGAGACCCAGTACTTC.

Ten or more counts support this clonotype. This chain uses TRBV7-2 with TRBJ2-5; D possibly uses TRBD1 or TRBD2 (6 bases each). The CDR3 extends over 18 amino acids. Germline V gives CDR1 SGHTA, CDR2 FQGNSA. V lost 5 bases, J lost 0 bases, and 22 bases lay in between. CDR3 loop: CASSPGAFSGWYQETQYF. For the CDR3, the DNA is TGTGCCAGCAGCCCGGGGGCCTTTTCCGGTTGGTACCAAGAGACCCAGTACTTC.

This sequence joins TRBV12-3 or TRBV12-4 and TRBJ1-3; D is possibly TRBD1 (5 bases). The V and J ends lost 6 bases and 7 bases respectively, with 10 bases between them. The CDR3 has 12 residues. CDR3 loop: CASRDIQNTIYF. In DNA form, the CDR3 reads TGTGCCAGCAGGGACATACAGAACACCATATATTTT.

The genes are TRBV28 and TRBJ1-2; the D is unclear. The CDR3 runs to 12 residues. V was clipped by 5 bases and J by 1 base, with 5 bases between them. In germline, CDR1 is MDHEN, CDR2 SYDVKM. The CDR3, as DNA: TGTGCCAGCAGTGAGGTTAACTATGGCTACACCTTC. It translates to CASSEVNYGYTF.

The CDR3 loop is CSATTASSGNTIYF. The CDR3 region has the DNA TGCAGTGCAACGACAGCCTCCTCTGGAAACACCATATATTTT. This sequence joins TRBV20-1 and TRBJ1-3; tentatively, D is TRBD1 (5 bases). Trimming left V 6 bases short and J 0 bases short, with 12 bases between. CDR1 and CDR2 (germline): DFQATT, SNEGSKA (reference sequence). This CDR3 spans 14 amino acids.

The V and J genes are TRBV29-1 and TRBJ2-3; D not certain. The CDR3 sequence is 13 residues long. Germline lookup yields CDR1 SQVTM and CDR2 ANQGSEA. V was cut by 3 bases and J by 3 bases, with 10 bases left in between. CDR3 coding DNA: TGCAGCGTTGATCCCCCAGAGACAGATACGCAGTATTTT. Amino acids: CSVDPPETDTQYF.

The chain is built from TRBV28 and TRBJ1-2; D not certain. This CDR3 has 11 amino acids. V lost 3 bases, J lost 7 bases, and 6 bases lay in between. CDR1 MDHEN and CDR2 SYDVKM come from the germline V gene. The CDR3 DNA reads as TGTGCCAGCAGTTTGCGAGTTGGCTACACCTTC. This encodes CASSLRVGYTF.

The chain recombines TRBV5-6 with TRBJ2-1, with 7 bases lining up with TRBD1. The CDR3 loop spans 15 amino acids. CDR1 and CDR2 from the germline V gene are SGHDT and YYEEEE. Trimming removed 0 bases from V and 5 bases from J; junction bases left unmatched: 5. The CDR3 reads CASSLAGQRNNEQFF. DNA of the CDR3: TGTGCCAGCAGCTTGGCGGGACAGCGGAACAATGAGCAGTTCTTC.

This clonotype was detected many times. The genes are TRBV24-1 and TRBJ2-5, with D possibly matching TRBD2 (6 bases). The length of the CDR3 is 15 residues. V dropped 4 bases and J dropped 10 bases, with 21 bases sitting between them. The germline V gene has CDR1 KGHDR and CDR2 SFDVKD. CDR3 in amino acids: CATSEEGPGEGGQYF. In nucleotides, the CDR3 is TGTGCCACCAGTGAGGAGGGACCAGGAGAAGGCGGCCAGTACTTC.

CDR3 amino acids: CASSLEKVRYTF. In nucleotides, the CDR3 is TGTGCCAGCAGCTTGGAAAAGGTTCGCTACACCTTC. The gene calls are TRBV5-4 and TRBJ1-2; D unresolved. The CDR3 covers 12 residues. Deletions cut 0 bases from V and 9 bases from J, with 9 bases between. Per germline, CDR1 SGHNT and CDR2 YYREEE (reference sequence). Full variable domain (rest looked up from reference TRBV5-4 and TRBJ1-2): ETGVTQSPTHLIKTRGQQVTLRCSSQSGHNTVSWYQQALGQGPQFIFQYYREEENGRGNFPPRFSGLQFPNYSSELNVNALELDDSALYLCASSLEKVRYTFGSGTRLTVV.

Ten or more counts support this clonotype. This chain connects TRBV5-1 to TRBJ2-2; 8 nucleotides line up with TRBD1. The germline V gene has CDR1 SGHRS and CDR2 YFSETQ. The CDR3 is 17 residues long. The junction had 9 bases not matched to a gene; V was cut back by 4 bases and J by 1 base. The CDR3 DNA is TGCGCCAGCAGCGGACACCGGACAGGGTGGAACACCGGGGAGCTGTTTTTT. Its translation: CASSGHRTGWNTGELFF.

The CDR3 protein is CASATPFTGELFF. The DNA for the CDR3 is TGTGCCAGCGCAACACCCTTCACCGGGGAGCTGTTTTTT. This chain connects TRBV21-1 to TRBJ2-2. TRBV21-1 is designated a pseudogene. The CDR3 loop spans 13 amino acids.

This clonotype was recorded a few times. This sequence joins TRBV28 and TRBJ1-2, with D possibly matching TRBD1 (5 bases). Trimming shortened V by 8 bases and J by 4 bases, and 17 bases separated the two germline ends. The germline V gene encodes CDR1 MDHEN and CDR2 SYDVKM. This CDR3 has 14 residues. The CDR3 is CASGPFRVRYGYTF. CDR3 coding DNA: TGTGCCAGCGGACCTTTCAGGGTTCGCTATGGCTACACCTTC.

This clonotype has a handful of counts. The chain links TRBV7-9 to TRBJ1-4; D ambiguous. The CDR3 extends over 16 amino acids. Trimming removed 6 bases at V and 4 bases at J, with 18 bases between. Germline assignment: CDR1 SEHNR and CDR2 FQNEAQ (reference sequence). CDR3 sequence (DNA): TGTGCCAGCAGATCCCAACGGGGAGCTGATAATGAAAAACTGTTTTTT. This codes for CASRSQRGADNEKLFF.

This clonotype was counted only a few times. This chain joins TRBV7-9 and TRBJ2-3; D call uncertain. V gave up 3 bases and J gave up 2 bases, with 6 bases separating them. Germline assignment: CDR1 SEHNR and CDR2 FQNEAQ (reference sequence). The CDR3 is 13 amino acids. CDR3 nucleotide sequence: TGTGCCAGCAGCTTCTGGTCCACAGATACGCAGTATTTT. This codes for CASSFWSTDTQYF.